The 21 T cell receptor beta chains given below trace back to one sample, sequenced in a study of T cell responses to AZD1222 COVID-19 vaccine. Profiling relied on immunoSEQ multiplex PCR, and the TCRdb table lists in-frame clones only, not all of them. The sample lists some 130,000 clones, 93% seen once, with approximately 4.9% in the top ten. This specimen consisted of peripheral blood, obtained on day 0 of AZD1222 vaccination. The receptors come from an adult in good health.

V usage is TRBV29-1 and J usage is TRBJ2-7; D is perhaps TRBD1 (6 bases). The V gene lost 4 bases and the J gene lost 2 bases, with 9 bases spanning the gap. This CDR3 contains 12 residues. Germline assignment: CDR1 SQVTM and CDR2 ANQGSEA. CDR3 residues: CSVVKGAYEQYF. CDR3 in DNA: TGCAGCGTTGTAAAGGGGGCCTACGAGCAGTACTTC.

The rearrangement joins TRBV19 to TRBJ1-3; D is ambiguous. CDR1 is LNHDA and CDR2 is SQIVND in the germline V gene (reference sequence). The V gene lost 4 bases and the J gene lost 0 bases, with 7 bases spanning the gap. CDR3 length: 14 amino acids. CDR3 bases: TGTGCCAGTAGTAGACAACTCTCTGGAAACACCATATATTTT. Protein product: CASSRQLSGNTIYF.

V and J are TRBV7-3 and TRBJ1-3; D ambiguous. This CDR3 is built from 13 residues. V was shortened by 3 bases and J by 4 bases, with 7 bases between the two germline ends. Germline CDR1 and CDR2: SGHTA and FQGTGA. CDR3 residues: CASSFSGGNTIYF. As DNA, the CDR3 is TGTGCCAGCAGCTTTTCGGGGGGAAACACCATATATTTT.

This chain joins TRBV6-5 and TRBJ1-1; 7 bases map to TRBD1. Looked up from germline, CDR1 is MNHEY and CDR2 is SVGAGI. The CDR3 is 15 residues long. V lost 6 bases and J lost 6; bases outside the gene matches: 13. CDR3 in DNA: TGTGCCAGCAGCCCCCAAACAGGGGTTCGGGCTGAAGCTTTCTTT. Translated, it gives CASSPQTGVRAEAFF.

The CDR3 loop reads CASSFVRDGTEAFF. The CDR3 DNA reads TGTGCCAGCAGCTTTGTCCGGGACGGTACTGAAGCTTTCTTT. The rearrangement joins TRBV7-9 to TRBJ1-1; possible D gene TRBD1, 5 bases. This CDR3 is 14 amino acids long. CDR1 is SEHNR and CDR2 is FQNEAQ in the germline V gene (reference sequence). V lost 3 bases and J 5 bases, leaving 13 bases between the germline ends.

The chain recombines TRBV25-1 with TRBJ1-6; 7 positions agree with TRBD1. The germline V gene has CDR1 MGHDK and CDR2 SYGVNS. CDR3 length: 14 residues. The V gene end was trimmed by 4 bases and the J gene end by 10 bases; junction bases not matched to a gene: 7. CDR3 residues: CASSGPYRGSPLHF. CDR3 DNA sequence: TGTGCCAGCAGTGGACCCTACAGGGGCTCACCCCTCCACTTT. The full variable domain, completed using reference TRBV25-1 and TRBJ1-6, is EADIYQTPRYLVIGTGKKITLECSQTMGHDKMYWYQQDPGMELHLIHYSYGVNSTEKGDLSSESTVSRIRTEHFPLTLESARPSHTSQYLCASSGPYRGSPLHFGNGTRLTVT.

The J gene is TRBJ1-5, the V gene TRBV7-8, with D maybe TRBD1 (5 bases). Trimming took off 1 base at V and 7 bases at J, with 14 bases between the two ends. The germline V gene has CDR1 SGHVS and CDR2 FQNEAQ. This CDR3 has 15 amino acids. CDR3 sequence (DNA): TGTGCCAGCAGCTTAGACGGACCGGGGGGACAGCCCCAGCATTTT. Its protein is CASSLDGPGGQPQHF. Full variable domain (missing parts from reference TRBV7-8 and TRBJ1-5): GAGVSQSPRYKVAKRGQDVALRCDPISGHVSLFWYQQALGQGPEFLTYFQNEAQLDKSGLPSDRFFAERPEGSVSTLKIQRTQQEDSAVYLCASSLDGPGGQPQHFGDGTRLSIL.

The chain uses TRBV19 and TRBJ2-7; D is uncertain. Trimming shortened V by 7 bases and J by 2 bases, and 9 bases separated the two germline ends. The CDR3 spans 12 residues. The germline CDR1 and CDR2 sequences are LNHDA and SQIVND (reference sequence). The CDR3 is CASMGKAYEQYF. CDR3 bases: TGTGCCAGTATGGGCAAAGCCTACGAGCAGTACTTC. The full variable domain, completed using reference TRBV19 and TRBJ2-7, is DGGITQSPKYLFRKEGQNVTLSCEQNLNHDAMYWYRQDPGQGLRLIYYSQIVNDFQKGDIAEGYSVSREKKESFPLTVTSAQKNPTAFYLCASMGKAYEQYFGPGTRLTVT.

This sequence joins TRBV7-8 and TRBJ2-5; no clear D gene. Germline V gives CDR1 SGHVS, CDR2 FQNEAQ. The germline V and J ends were trimmed by 1 base and 1 base, with 4 bases remaining between them. This CDR3 is 13 amino acids long. Written as DNA, the CDR3 is TGTGCCAGCAGCTTAGATTTCCAAGAGACCCAGTACTTC. This gives the protein CASSLDFQETQYF.

V usage is TRBV7-9 and J usage is TRBJ1-2; D gene ambiguous. Germline assignment: CDR1 SEHNR and CDR2 FQNEAQ (reference sequence). The V end was cut by 5 bases, the J end by 3 bases, with 13 bases between. The CDR3 spans 14 residues. CDR3 nucleotides: TGTGCCAGCAGCCGCTCGGGGTCGGACTATGGCTACACCTTC. Its translation: CASSRSGSDYGYTF.

The rearrangement uses TRBV18 and TRBJ1-1, with D possibly matching TRBD1 (5 bases). V was clipped by 2 bases and J by 4 bases, with 14 bases between them. Germline CDR1 KGHSH, CDR2 LQKENI. The CDR3 consists of 15 residues. The chain's CDR3 is CASSPVGGAGTEAFF. The CDR3 coding sequence is TGTGCCAGCTCACCAGTTGGAGGGGCGGGCACTGAAGCTTTCTTT.

This chain joins TRBV28 and TRBJ2-3; 14 bases map to TRBD2. Trimming cost V 3 bases and J 14 bases; bases outside gene matches: 7. Germline-derived CDR1 and CDR2 are MDHEN and SYDVKM. The CDR3 contains 14 residues. The CDR3 protein is CASSLTSGRAGLYF. The CDR3, as DNA: TGTGCCAGCAGTTTGACTAGCGGGAGGGCTGGTCTGTATTTT.

The chain links TRBV7-9 to TRBJ1-4; 8 positions match TRBD1. J gave up 3 bases and V 5 bases, and 5 bases lay outside the gene matches. Germline V gives CDR1 SEHNR, CDR2 FQNEAQ (reference sequence). This CDR3 contains 15 residues. CDR3 amino acids: CASSRAGGSNEKLFF. CDR3 coding DNA: TGTGCCAGCAGCCGGGCAGGGGGCTCTAATGAAAAACTGTTTTTT.

DNA of the CDR3: TGTGCCAGCAGCCAAGATTACGAGACAGGGTGGGCCTATGGCTACACCTTC. This encodes CASSQDYETGWAYGYTF. The chain carries TRBV3-1 (or the pseudogene TRBV3-2) and TRBJ1-2; 7 bases match TRBD1. Germline CDR1 is LGHDT and CDR2 is YNNKEL (reference sequence). There are 17 residues in the CDR3. The V and J ends lost 0 bases and 4 bases, in that order; junction bases with no gene match: 11.

This rearrangement joins TRBV6-5 to TRBJ1-6; D is possibly TRBD1 (6 bases). This CDR3 is built from 15 residues. From germline, CDR1 is MNHEY and CDR2 SVGAGI. Trimming cost V 6 bases and J 4 bases, with 13 bases left between them. The CDR3 DNA reads TGTGCCAGCAGATCCGGGACACGGTATAATTCACCCCTCCACTTT. Amino acid sequence: CASRSGTRYNSPLHF.

Details on this clone: The sample contains more than one DNA sequence encoding this CDR3. The chain joins TRBV24-1 to TRBJ2-1; D not resolved. Germline loops: CDR1 KGHDR, CDR2 SFDVKD. The CDR3 is 13 residues long. V gave up 3 bases and J gave up 4 bases, with 6 bases separating them. The CDR3 bases are TGTGCCACCAGTGATCCGACATACAATGAGCAGTTCTTC. Its translation: CATSDPTYNEQFF.

The chain couples TRBV30 to TRBJ2-1, with D maybe TRBD1 (5 bases). Germline CDR1 is GTSNPN and CDR2 is SVGIG (reference sequence). This CDR3 has 16 residues. The V end was cut by 0 bases, the J end by 3 bases, with 15 bases between. CDR3 DNA sequence: TGTGCCTGGAGTGTATCACGGACAAATCTCTACAATGAGCAGTTCTTC. Its translation is CAWSVSRTNLYNEQFF.

This rearrangement joins TRBV30 to TRBJ1-1, with D maybe TRBD1 (6 bases). Trimming took off 8 bases at V and 1 base at J, with 14 bases between the two ends. The V gene's germline CDR1 is GTSNPN and CDR2 SVGIG (reference sequence). This CDR3 has 13 residues. The CDR3 DNA reads TGTGCCCGGGGGGCCTTGCGGAACACTGAAGCTTTCTTT. As protein: CARGALRNTEAFF. The full variable domain, in which reference TRBV30 and TRBJ1-1 provide the parts outside the CDR3, is SQTIHQWPATLVQPVGSPLSLECTVEGTSNPNLYWYRQAAGRGLQLLFYSVGIGQISSEVPQNLSASRPQDRQFILSSKKLLLSDSGFYLCARGALRNTEAFFGQGTRLTVV.

The sample holds one count of this clone. The rearrangement uses TRBV3-1 (or the pseudogene TRBV3-2) and TRBJ1-2; D unclear. Germline-derived CDR1 and CDR2 are LGHDT and YNNKEL (reference sequence). CDR3 size: 17 residues. The V end was cut by 1 base, the J end by 7 bases, with 22 bases between. The CDR3 loop reads CASSQGSPEGTASGYTF. The CDR3 DNA is TGTGCCAGCAGCCAAGGTAGTCCAGAGGGAACCGCGAGTGGCTACACCTTC.

The V gene is TRBV4-1, the J gene TRBJ2-2; tentatively, D is TRBD1 or TRBD2 (5 bases each). CDR3 length equals 17 residues. Germline values: CDR1 MGHRA, CDR2 YSYEKL. The V gene lost 0 bases and the J gene lost 0 bases, with 11 bases spanning the gap. DNA of the CDR3: TGCGCCAGCAGCCAAGAGGGGGATTCTTCGAACACCGGGGAGCTGTTTTTT. Translating gives CASSQEGDSSNTGELFF.

The chain couples TRBV5-1 to TRBJ2-4; possible D gene TRBD2, 6 bases. CDR1 and CDR2 from the germline V gene are SGHRS and YFSETQ. With 3 bases removed from V and 8 bases from J, the gap between germline ends came to 15 bases. The CDR3 is 14 amino acids. The CDR3 here is CASSSQGPGDIQYF. The DNA for the CDR3 is TGCGCCAGCAGCTCGCAGGGCCCGGGGGACATTCAGTACTTC.